This record concerns one TCR beta chain sequence. This specimen comes from a study of blood T cell repertoires in COVID-19. As for the study in general: Samples came from the United States, Italy and Spain, spanning acute and convalescent COVID-19. From T cells, B-cell-depleted T cells, or PBMCs came the material, which was cDNA or gDNA.

Per the original data handling: Scientists estimated how many nucleated cells there were by amplifying reference gene primers. The table came from immunoSEQ multiplex PCR; TCRdb's copy has only in-frame clones and leaves some out. Clone size and V and J calls were adopted from that table, with D and trimming inferred from the DNA. The profile shows approximately 100,000 clones, roughly 90% of them singletons. Sequences were obtained from peripheral blood. This receptor was obtained from a human donor with COVID-19, enrolled during active disease. The donor label of this sample is uncertain.

The CDR3 bases are TGTGCCAGCACCCCGACTCGGGGGGCCAACGTCCTGACTTTC. Translation gives CASTPTRGANVLTF. The chain is built from TRBV6-6 and TRBJ2-6; no clear D. The CDR3 totals 14 residues. V was pared by 7 bases and J by 4 bases, with 11 bases between. Germline CDR1 and CDR2: MNHNY and SVGAGI (reference sequence).